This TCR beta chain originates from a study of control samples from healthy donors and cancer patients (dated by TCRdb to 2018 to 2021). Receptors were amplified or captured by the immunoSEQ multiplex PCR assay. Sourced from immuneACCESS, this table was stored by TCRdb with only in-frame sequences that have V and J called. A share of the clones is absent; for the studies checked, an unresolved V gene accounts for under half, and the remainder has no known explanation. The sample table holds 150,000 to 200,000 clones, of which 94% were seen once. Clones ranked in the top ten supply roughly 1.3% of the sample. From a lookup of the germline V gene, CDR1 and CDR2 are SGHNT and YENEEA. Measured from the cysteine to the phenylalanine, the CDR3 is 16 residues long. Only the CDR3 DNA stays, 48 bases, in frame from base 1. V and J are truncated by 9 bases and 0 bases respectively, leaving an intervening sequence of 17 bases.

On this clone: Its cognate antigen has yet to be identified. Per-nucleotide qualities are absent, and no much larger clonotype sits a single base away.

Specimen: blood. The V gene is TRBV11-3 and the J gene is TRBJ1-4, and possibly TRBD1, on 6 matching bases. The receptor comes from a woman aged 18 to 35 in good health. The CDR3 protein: CARGGEQLATNEKLFF. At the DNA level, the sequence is TGTGCCAGAGGGGGGGAACAGCTTGCAACTAATGAAAAACTGTTTTTT.